This entry features one TCR beta chain sequence. V gave up 4 bases and J gave up 0 bases, with 7 bases separating them. Germline loops: CDR1 KGHDR, CDR2 SFDVKD. CDR3 length equals 14 residues. The method was immunoSEQ multiplex PCR; TCRdb's version includes in-frame clones alone and lacks a portion of them. This sample has about 170,000 clones; 90% to 95% occur once, and the top ten carry 1.3% to 1.5%. This specimen comes from a study of control samples from healthy donors and cancer patients. The clonotype comes from a woman between 18 and 30 years old in good health. The chain joins TRBV24-1 to TRBJ2-3; D unresolved. The sample consisted of blood. The CDR3 here is CATSDPESTDTQYF. The CDR3 region has the DNA TGTGCCACCAGTGACCCTGAGAGCACAGATACGCAGTATTTT.